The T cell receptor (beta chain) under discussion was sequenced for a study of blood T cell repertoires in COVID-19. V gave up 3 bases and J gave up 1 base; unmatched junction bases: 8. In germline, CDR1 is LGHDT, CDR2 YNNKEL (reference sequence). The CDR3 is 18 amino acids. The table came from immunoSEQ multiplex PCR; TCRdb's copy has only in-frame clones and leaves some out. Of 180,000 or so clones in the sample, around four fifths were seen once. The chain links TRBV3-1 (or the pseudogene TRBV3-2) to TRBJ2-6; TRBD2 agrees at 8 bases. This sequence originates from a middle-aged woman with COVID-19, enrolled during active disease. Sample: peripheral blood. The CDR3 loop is CASSQPRGGVSGANVLTF. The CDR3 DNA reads TGTGCCAGCAGCCAGCCTCGGGGGGGTGTTTCTGGGGCCAACGTCCTGACTTTC.